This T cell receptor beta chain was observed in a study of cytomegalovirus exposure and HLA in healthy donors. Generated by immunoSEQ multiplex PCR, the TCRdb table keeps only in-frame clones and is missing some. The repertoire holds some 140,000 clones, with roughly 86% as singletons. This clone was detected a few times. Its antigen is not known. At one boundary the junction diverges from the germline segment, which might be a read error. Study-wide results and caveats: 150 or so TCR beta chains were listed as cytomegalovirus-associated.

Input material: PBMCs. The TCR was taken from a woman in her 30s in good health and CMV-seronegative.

The chain's CDR3 is CASTQTYNSGNTIYF. The CDR3 DNA is TGCGCCAGCACCCAAACCTATAACTCTGGAAACACCATATATTTT. The rearrangement joins TRBV4-3 to TRBJ1-3; no reliable D call. The CDR3 consists of 15 residues. Per the germline V gene, CDR1 is LGHNA and CDR2 is YSLEER.